The 7 T cell receptor beta chains in this list originate from one sample, sequenced in a study of blood T cell repertoires in COVID-19. Only in-frame clones appear in the TCRdb table, and some are missing; sequencing was by immunoSEQ multiplex PCR. Of some 100,000 clones in the sample, more than 70% were seen once. What was sequenced was peripheral blood. These receptors originate from a human donor in a cohort sampled during active COVID-19.

The J gene is TRBJ2-1, the V gene TRBV5-1; 7 bases align to TRBD2. Losses at the gene ends were 4 bases for V and 5 bases for J; bases not matched to a gene: 6. This CDR3 contains 14 residues. CDR1 is SGHRS and CDR2 is YFSETQ in the germline V gene. CDR3 sequence: CASSTGGPNNEQFF. CDR3 sequence (DNA): TGCGCCAGCAGCACGGGAGGACCTAACAATGAGCAGTTCTTC.

This chain joins TRBV18 and TRBJ2-2; D is possibly TRBD1 (6 bases). Germline V CDR1 and CDR2: KGHSH, LQKENI. Trimming left V 2 bases short and J 6 bases short, with 10 bases between. The CDR3 contains 14 residues. The DNA of the CDR3 is TGTGCCAGCTCACCATTAAAGGGGGCCGGGGAGCTGTTTTTT. Its protein product is CASSPLKGAGELFF.

The gene calls are TRBV6-6 and TRBJ2-2, with TRBD2 matching 11 bases. The CDR3 is made up of 17 amino acids. CDR1 is MNHNY and CDR2 is SVGAGI in the germline V gene (reference sequence). Germline trimming cut 5 bases from V and 3 bases from J; bases unmatched to any gene: 8. CDR3 residues: CASSHSRTSGYTGELFF. As DNA, the CDR3 is TGTGCCAGCAGTCATTCTCGGACTAGCGGGTACACCGGGGAGCTGTTTTTT.

The chain couples TRBV3-1 (or the pseudogene TRBV3-2) to TRBJ2-1, with TRBD2 matching over 16 bases. Germline V gene lookup returns CDR1 LGHDT and CDR2 YNNKEL (reference sequence). V was clipped by 3 bases and J by 8 bases; unmatched bases: 7. CDR3 length equals 17 residues. In DNA form, the CDR3 reads TGTGCCAGCAGCCACGGGACTAGCGGGGGGGCTTCTCATGAGCAGTTCTTC. Its protein product is CASSHGTSGGASHEQFF.

The V and J genes are TRBV27 and TRBJ2-7; 10 nucleotides line up with TRBD1. V dropped 6 bases and J dropped 5; count of bases not matched to a gene: 7. Germline assignment: CDR1 MNHEY and CDR2 SMNVEV (reference sequence). CDR3 length: 14 residues. CDR3: CASSLDRGLDEQYF. Here the CDR3 DNA reads TGTGCCAGCAGCCTCGACAGGGGGCTGGACGAGCAGTACTTC.

The rearrangement links TRBV19 to TRBJ1-1; 8 positions match TRBD1. V lost 3 bases to trimming and J lost 0 bases; unmatched junction nucleotides: 3. The CDR3 runs to 15 residues. CDR1 and CDR2 (germline): LNHDA, SQIVND (reference sequence). The DNA for the CDR3 is TGTGCCAGTAGTATGAGGACAGGGATGAACACTGAAGCTTTCTTT. Translating it yields CASSMRTGMNTEAFF.

Remarks on this clone: A clone one base away is much larger, so this may be a read error. The V gene is TRBV5-1, the J gene TRBJ2-1; D is possibly TRBD2 (5 bases). V lost 0 bases and J lost 0, with 7 bases in between. From germline, CDR1 is SGHRS and CDR2 YFSETQ. This CDR3 comprises 15 residues. The CDR3 coding sequence is TGCGCCAGCAGCTTGGTGGGGAGCTCCTACAATGAGCAGTTCTTC. This translates into CASSLVGSSYNEQFF. Looking up the rest from reference TRBV5-1 and TRBJ2-1 gives the full variable domain: KAGVTQTPRYLIKTRGQQVTLSCSPISGHRSVSWYQQTPGQGLQFLFEYFSETQRNKGNFPGRFSGRQFSNSRSEMNVSTLELGDSALYLCASSLVGSSYNEQFFGPGTRLTVL.